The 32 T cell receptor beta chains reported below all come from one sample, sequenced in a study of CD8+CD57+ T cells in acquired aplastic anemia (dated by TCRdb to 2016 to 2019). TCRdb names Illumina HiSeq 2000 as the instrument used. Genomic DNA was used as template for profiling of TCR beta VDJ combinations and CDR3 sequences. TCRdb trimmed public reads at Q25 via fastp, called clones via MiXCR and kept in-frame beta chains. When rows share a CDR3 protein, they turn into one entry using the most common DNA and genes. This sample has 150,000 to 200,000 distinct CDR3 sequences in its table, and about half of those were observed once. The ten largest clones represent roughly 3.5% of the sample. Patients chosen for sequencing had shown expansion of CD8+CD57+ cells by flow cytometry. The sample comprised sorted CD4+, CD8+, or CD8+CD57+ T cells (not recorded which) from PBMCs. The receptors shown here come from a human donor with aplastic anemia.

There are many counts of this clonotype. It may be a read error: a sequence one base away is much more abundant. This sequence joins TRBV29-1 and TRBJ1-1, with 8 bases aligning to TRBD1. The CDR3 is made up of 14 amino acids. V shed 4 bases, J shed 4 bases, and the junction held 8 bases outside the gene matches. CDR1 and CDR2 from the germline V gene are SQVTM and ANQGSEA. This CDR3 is CSVGPTGVGTEAFF. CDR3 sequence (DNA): TGCAGCGTTGGGCCGACAGGGGTGGGCACTGAAGCTTTCTTT.

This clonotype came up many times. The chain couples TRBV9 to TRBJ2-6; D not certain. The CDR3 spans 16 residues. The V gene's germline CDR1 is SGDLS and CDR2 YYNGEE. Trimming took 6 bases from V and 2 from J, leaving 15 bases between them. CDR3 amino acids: CASTATPGAGANVLTF. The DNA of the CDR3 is TGTGCCAGCACCGCGACTCCAGGAGCTGGGGCCAACGTCCTGACTTTC.

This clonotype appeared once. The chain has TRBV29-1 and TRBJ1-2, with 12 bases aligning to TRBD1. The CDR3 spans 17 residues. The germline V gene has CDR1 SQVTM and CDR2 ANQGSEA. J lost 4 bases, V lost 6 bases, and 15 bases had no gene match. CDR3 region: CSVKSGTGGASSYGYTF. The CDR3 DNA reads TGCAGCGTGAAGTCCGGGACAGGGGGCGCGAGTAGCTATGGCTACACCTTC. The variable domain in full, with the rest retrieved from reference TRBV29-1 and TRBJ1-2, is SAVISQKPSRDICQRGTSLTIQCQVDSQVTMMFWYRQQPGQSLTLIATANQGSEATYESGFVIDKFPISRPNLTFSTLTVSNMSPEDSSIYLCSVKSGTGGASSYGYTFGSGTRLTVV.

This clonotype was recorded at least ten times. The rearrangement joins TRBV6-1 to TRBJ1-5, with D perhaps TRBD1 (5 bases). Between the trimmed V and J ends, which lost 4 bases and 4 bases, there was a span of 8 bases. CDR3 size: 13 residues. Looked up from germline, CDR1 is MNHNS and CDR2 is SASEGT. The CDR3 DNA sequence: TGTGCCAGCAGTGGGGAGGGGAATCAGCCCCAGCATTTT. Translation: CASSGEGNQPQHF.

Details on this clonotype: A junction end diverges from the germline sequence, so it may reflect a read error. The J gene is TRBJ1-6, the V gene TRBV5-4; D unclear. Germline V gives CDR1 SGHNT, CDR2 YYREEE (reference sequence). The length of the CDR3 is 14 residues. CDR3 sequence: CAGSLGRDNSPLHF. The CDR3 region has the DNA TGTGCCGGCAGCTTGGGCAGAGATAATTCACCCCTCCACTTT. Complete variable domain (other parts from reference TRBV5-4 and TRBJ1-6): ETGVTQSPTHLIKTRGQQVTLRCSSQSGHNTVSWYQQALGQGPQFIFQYYREEENGRGNFPPRFSGLQFPNYSSELNVNALELDDSALYLCAGSLGRDNSPLHFGNGTRLTVT.

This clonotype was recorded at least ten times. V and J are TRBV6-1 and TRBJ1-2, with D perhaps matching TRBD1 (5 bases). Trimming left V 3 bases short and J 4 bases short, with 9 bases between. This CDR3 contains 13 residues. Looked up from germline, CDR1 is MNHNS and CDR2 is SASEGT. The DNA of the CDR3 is TGTGCCAGCAGTGAGACAGACCCCTATGGCTACACCTTC. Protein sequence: CASSETDPYGYTF.

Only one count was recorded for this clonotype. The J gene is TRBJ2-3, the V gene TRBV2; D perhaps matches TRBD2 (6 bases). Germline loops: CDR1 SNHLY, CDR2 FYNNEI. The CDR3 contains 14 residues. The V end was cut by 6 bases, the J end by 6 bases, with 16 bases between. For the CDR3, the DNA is TGTGCCAGCAGCGTAGCGACGGAGGGGGATACGCAGTATTTT. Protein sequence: CASSVATEGDTQYF.

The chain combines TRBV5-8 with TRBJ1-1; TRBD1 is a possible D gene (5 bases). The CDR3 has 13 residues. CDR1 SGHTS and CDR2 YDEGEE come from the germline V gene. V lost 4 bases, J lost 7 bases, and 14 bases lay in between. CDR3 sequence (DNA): TGTGCCAGCAGCCTTGGACAACGTGGTGAAGCTTTCTTT. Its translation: CASSLGQRGEAFF.

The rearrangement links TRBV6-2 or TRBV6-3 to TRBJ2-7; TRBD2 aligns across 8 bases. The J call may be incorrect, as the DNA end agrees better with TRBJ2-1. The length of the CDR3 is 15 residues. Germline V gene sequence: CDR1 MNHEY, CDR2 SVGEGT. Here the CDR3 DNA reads TGTGCCAGCAGCCCTTCGGGGGGGGGCTACAATGAGCAGTTCTTC. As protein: CASSPSGGGYNEQFF.

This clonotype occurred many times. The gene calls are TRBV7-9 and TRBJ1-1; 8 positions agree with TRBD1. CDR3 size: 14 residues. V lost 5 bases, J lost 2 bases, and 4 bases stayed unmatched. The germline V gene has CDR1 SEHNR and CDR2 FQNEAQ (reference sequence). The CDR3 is CASSRTGPNTEAFF. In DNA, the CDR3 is TGTGCCAGCAGCAGGACAGGGCCTAACACTGAAGCTTTCTTT.

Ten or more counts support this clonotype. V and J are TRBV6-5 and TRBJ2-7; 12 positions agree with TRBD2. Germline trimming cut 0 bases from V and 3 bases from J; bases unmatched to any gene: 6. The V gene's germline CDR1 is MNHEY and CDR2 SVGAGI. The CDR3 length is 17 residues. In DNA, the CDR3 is TGTGCCAGCAGTTACTCGAATAGACTAGCGGGAGTCTACGAGCAGTACGTC. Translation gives CASSYSNRLAGVYEQYV.

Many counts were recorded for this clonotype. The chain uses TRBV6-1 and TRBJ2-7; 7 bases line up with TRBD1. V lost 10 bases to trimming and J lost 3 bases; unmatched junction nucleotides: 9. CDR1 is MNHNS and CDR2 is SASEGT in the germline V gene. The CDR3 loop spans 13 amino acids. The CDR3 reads CATRPTGIYEQYV. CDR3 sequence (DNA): TGTGCCACCAGACCGACAGGGATCTACGAGCAGTACGTC.

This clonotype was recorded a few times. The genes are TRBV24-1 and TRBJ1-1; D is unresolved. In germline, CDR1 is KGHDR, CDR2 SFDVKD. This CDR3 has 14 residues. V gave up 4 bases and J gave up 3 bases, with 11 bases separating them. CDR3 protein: CATSDPNTDTEAFF. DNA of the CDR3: TGTGCCACCAGTGACCCCAACACCGACACTGAAGCTTTCTTT.

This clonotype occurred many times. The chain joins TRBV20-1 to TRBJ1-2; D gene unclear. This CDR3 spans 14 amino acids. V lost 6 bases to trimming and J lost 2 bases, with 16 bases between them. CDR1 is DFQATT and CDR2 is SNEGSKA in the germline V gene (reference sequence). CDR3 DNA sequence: TGCAGTGCCCCAGACCCCCGGAGGAACTATGGCTACACCTTC. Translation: CSAPDPRRNYGYTF.

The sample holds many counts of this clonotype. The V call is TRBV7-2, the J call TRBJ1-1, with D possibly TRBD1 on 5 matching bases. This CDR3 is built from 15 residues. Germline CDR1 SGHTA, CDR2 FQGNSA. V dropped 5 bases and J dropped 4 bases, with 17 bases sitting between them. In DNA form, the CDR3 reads TGTGCCAGCAGCCCTCATCGGGACCCAGGCACTGAAGCTTTCTTT. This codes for CASSPHRDPGTEAFF.

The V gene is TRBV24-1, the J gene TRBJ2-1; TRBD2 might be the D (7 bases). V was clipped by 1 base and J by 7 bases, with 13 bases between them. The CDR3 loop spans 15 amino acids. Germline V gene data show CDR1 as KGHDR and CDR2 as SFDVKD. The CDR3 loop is CATSDFGRGGNEQFF. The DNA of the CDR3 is TGTGCCACCAGTGATTTTGGCAGGGGAGGGAATGAGCAGTTCTTC.

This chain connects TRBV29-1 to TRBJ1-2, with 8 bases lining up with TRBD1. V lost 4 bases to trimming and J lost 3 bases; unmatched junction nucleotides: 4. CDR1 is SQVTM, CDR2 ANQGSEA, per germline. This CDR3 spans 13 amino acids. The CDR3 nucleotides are TGCAGCGTTGTGACAGGGGCCTACTATGGCTACACCTTC. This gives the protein CSVVTGAYYGYTF. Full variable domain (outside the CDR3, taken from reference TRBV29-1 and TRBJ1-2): SAVISQKPSRDICQRGTSLTIQCQVDSQVTMMFWYRQQPGQSLTLIATANQGSEATYESGFVIDKFPISRPNLTFSTLTVSNMSPEDSSIYLCSVVTGAYYGYTFGSGTRLTVV.

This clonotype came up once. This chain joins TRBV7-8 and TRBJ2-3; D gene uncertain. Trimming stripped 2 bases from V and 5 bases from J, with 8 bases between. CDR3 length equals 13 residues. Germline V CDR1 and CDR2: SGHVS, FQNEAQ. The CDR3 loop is CASSLSGGDTQYF. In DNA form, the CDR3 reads TGTGCCAGCAGCTTATCTGGCGGAGATACGCAGTATTTT.

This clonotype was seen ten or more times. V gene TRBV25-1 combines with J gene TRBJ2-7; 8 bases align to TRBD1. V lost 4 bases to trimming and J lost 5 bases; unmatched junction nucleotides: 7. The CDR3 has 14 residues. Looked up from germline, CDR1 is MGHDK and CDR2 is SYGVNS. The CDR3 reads CASSGTGTVNEQYF. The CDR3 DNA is TGTGCCAGCAGTGGGACAGGGACGGTGAACGAGCAGTACTTC.

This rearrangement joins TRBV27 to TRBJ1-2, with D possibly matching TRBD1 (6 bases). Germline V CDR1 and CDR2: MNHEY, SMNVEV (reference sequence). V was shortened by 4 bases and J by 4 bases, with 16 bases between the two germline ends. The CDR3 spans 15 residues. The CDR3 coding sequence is TGTGCCAGCAGTTCGGGGGGGGGCGCTAGCTATGGCTACACCTTC. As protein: CASSSGGGASYGYTF.

The DNA of the CDR3 is TGTGCCACCAGCCGACAAGAGACCCAGTACTTC. Translated: CATSRQETQYF. The chain links TRBV15 to TRBJ2-5; D is undetermined. The CDR3 has 11 amino acids. Germline CDR1 reads LNHNV; CDR2 reads YYDKDF (reference sequence). Trimming removed 5 bases from V and 2 bases from J, with 3 bases in between.

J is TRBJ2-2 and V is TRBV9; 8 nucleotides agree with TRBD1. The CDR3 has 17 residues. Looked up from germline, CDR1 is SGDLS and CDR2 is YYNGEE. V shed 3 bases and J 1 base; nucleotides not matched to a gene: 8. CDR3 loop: CASSAATGTGNTGELFF. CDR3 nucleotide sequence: TGTGCCAGCAGCGCAGCGACTGGGACAGGGAACACCGGGGAGCTGTTTTTT.

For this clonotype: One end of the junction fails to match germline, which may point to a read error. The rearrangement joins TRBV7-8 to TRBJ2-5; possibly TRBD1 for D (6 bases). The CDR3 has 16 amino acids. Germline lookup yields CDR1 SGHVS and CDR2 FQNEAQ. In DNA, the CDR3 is TGTGCCGGCAGCTCGAGCCAGGGGAACCTGGCAGAGACCCAGTACTTC. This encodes CAGSSSQGNLAETQYF.

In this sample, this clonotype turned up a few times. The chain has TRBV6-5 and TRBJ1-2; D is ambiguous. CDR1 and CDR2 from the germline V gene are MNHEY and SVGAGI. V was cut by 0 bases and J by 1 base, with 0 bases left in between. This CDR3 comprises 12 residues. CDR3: CASSYSNYGYTF. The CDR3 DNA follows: TGTGCCAGCAGTTACTCTAACTATGGCTACACCTTC.

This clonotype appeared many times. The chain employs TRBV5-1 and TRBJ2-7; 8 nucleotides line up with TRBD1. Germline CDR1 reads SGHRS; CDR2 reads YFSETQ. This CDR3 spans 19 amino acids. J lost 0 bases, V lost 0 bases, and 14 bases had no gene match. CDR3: CASSLALSFGTGGSYEQYF. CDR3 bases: TGCGCCAGCAGCTTGGCCTTGAGTTTCGGAACAGGGGGCTCCTACGAGCAGTACTTC. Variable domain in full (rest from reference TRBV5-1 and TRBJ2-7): KAGVTQTPRYLIKTRGQQVTLSCSPISGHRSVSWYQQTPGQGLQFLFEYFSETQRNKGNFPGRFSGRQFSNSRSEMNVSTLELGDSALYLCASSLALSFGTGGSYEQYFGPGTRLTVT.

CDR3 nucleotide sequence: TGCAGCACCCGGGACAGCTTTTCCTATGGCTACACCTTC. This encodes CSTRDSFSYGYTF. The V call is TRBV29-1, the J call TRBJ1-2; TRBD1 matches at 7 bases. Germline V lookup: CDR1 SQVTM, CDR2 ANQGSEA. The CDR3 loop spans 13 amino acids. The J segment lost 4 bases and the V segment lost 8 bases, leaving 10 bases of the junction unmatched.

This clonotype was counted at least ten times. CDR3 in DNA: TGTGCCAGCAGCCAGGGCGCGGGGGGGTACAATGAGCAGTTCTTC. This sequence encodes CASSQGAGGYNEQFF. The J gene is TRBJ2-1, the V gene TRBV4-2; 9 bases fit TRBD2. CDR1 is LGHNA and CDR2 is YNFKEQ in the germline V gene. CDR3 length equals 15 residues. The V and J ends lost 3 bases and 4 bases, in that order; junction bases with no gene match: 4.

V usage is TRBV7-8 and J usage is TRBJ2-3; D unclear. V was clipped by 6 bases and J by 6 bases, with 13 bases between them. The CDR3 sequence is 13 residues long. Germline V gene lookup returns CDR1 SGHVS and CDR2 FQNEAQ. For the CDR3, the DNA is TGTGCCAGCAGTCGGAGATCGGAGGATACGCAGTATTTT. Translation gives CASSRRSEDTQYF.

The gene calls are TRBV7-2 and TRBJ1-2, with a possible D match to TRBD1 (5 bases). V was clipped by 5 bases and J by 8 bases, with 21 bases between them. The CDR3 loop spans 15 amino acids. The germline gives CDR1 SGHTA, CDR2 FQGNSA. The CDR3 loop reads CASSPQTGIVWGYTF. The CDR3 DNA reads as TGTGCCAGCAGCCCACAAACAGGCATCGTATGGGGCTACACCTTC.

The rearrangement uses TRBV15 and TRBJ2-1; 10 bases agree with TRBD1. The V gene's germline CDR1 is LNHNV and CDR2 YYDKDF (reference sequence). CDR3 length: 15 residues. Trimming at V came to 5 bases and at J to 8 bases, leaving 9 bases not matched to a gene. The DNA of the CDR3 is TGTGCCACCAGCTCCCGGGACAGGGGAGGAGATGAGCAGTTCTTC. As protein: CATSSRDRGGDEQFF.

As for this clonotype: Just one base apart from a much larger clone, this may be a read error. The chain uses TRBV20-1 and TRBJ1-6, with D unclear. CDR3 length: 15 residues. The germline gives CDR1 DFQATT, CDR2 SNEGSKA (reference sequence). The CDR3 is CGVSQRNSYNSPLHF. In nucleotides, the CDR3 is TGCGGTGTTAGTCAGCGCAACTCCTATAATTCACCCCTCCACTTT.

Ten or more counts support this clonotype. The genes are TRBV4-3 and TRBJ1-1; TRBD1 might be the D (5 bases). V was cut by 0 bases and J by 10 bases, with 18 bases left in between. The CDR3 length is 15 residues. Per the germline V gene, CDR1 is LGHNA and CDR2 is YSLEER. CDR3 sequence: CASSQDLGRAVVAFF. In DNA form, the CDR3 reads TGCGCCAGCAGCCAAGATCTCGGCAGGGCCGTCGTAGCTTTCTTT.